This T cell receptor beta chain is from a study of blood T cell repertoires in COVID-19 (dated by TCRdb to about 2020). For context, the study as a whole: The collaborator samples originated in the United States, Italy and Spain and spanned the acute and convalescent phases of COVID-19. The prospective study material was composed of cDNA or gDNA derived from T cells, B-cell-depleted T cells, or PBMCs. Subjects who had been exposed to COVID-19, were actively infected with it, or had recovered from it provided the deeply sampled blood TCRbeta repertoires that made up the dataset. The repertoires were released in a freely available public database intended as a resource for research on the immune response to SARS-CoV-2. The samples were drawn from two sources: the first 160 participants of the ongoing ImmuneRACE study, and 1,254 subjects contributed by 6 global collaborators. The sample metadata nearly always contained a de-identified subject ID, COVID-19 status, age in years and sex. Where available, HLA class I and class II types were taken from metadata supplied by the sample provider and were not determined by assay-based typing.

TCRbeta CDR3 regions were amplified from genomic DNA by means of the immunoSEQ Assay, a bias-controlled multiplex PCR. In the authors' own workflow: The number of nucleated cells in each sample was estimated from the amplification of reference gene primers within the assay. To quantify the absolute abundance of each unique TCRbeta CDR3 rearrangement, sequence reads were collapsed and filtered. Productive Simpson clonality was computed per sample as the square root of Simpson's diversity index over productive rearrangements. TCRdb retrieved this table from immuneACCESS and kept in-frame rearrangements only. Not all clones are present; in checked studies, unresolved V genes account for under half, and no reason is known for the remainder. V and J calls and clone size come straight from that table; D and trimming were deduced from the DNA. The sample table lists 200,000 to 300,000 clones, around 85% of them with a count of one. Of the sample, roughly 4.6% falls within the top ten clones.

CDR1 and CDR2 are read off the germline V gene as SGHAT and FQNNGV. V loses 2 bases at its end and J loses 8 bases; junction bases beyond the gene matches: 7. From cysteine to phenylalanine, the CDR3 is 14 amino acids long. Of the read, only the CDR3 DNA is kept; its 42 bases are in frame from base 1. This clone has a single count. Its target antigen remains unknown. It has no much larger one-base neighbor in the sample; base qualities were not kept. At one collaborating source in Seattle, patients were enrolled during active infection and were followed longitudinally through the course of disease. Collaborating institutions collected whole blood in K2EDTA tubes following their own protocols. For TCRbeta analysis, collaborator samples were shipped as frozen whole blood, as isolated PBMCs, or as DNA extracted from either sample type. What the research found in general, with its limitations: Clinical and demographic metadata were provided uncurated, with the amount varying by source and participant.

The clonotype was recovered from a man in his fifties with COVID-19, enrolled during active disease. The rearranged chain carries TRBV11-2 and TRBJ1-2, and 8 junction bases match TRBD1. The sample taken for sequencing was peripheral blood. This receptor carries the CDR3 CASSLYDRGWGYTF. The DNA sequence is TGTGCCAGCAGCTTATACGACAGGGGCTGGGGCTACACCTTC.